These T cell receptor beta chains were read from a single sample in a study of T-cell memory formation after mild COVID-19. MiXCR was run by TCRdb on the 5' RACE reads, yielding one entry per CDR3 protein. The data show fewer than 450,000 distinct CDR3 sequences, 20% to 25% seen once. The sample comprised PBMCs or a T cell subset sorted from them (not recorded which). These receptors all come from an adult woman who had mild COVID-19 (a few samples of this study predate the infection). Cell type and time point are not known. The CDR3 runs from the conserved cysteine through the conserved F or W.

CDR3aa: CSARVGTATNEKLFF
v_gene: TRBV20-1

CDR3aa: CATSLGLWETQYF
v_gene: TRBV27

CDR3aa: CATSRDRTGAGKLFF
v_gene: TRBV15

CDR3aa: CASSVAPAGGLYGYTF
v_gene: TRBV9

CDR3aa: CASRGGLRTDTQYF
v_gene: TRBV12-3/TRBV12-4

CDR3aa: CSARDYREGYNEQFF
v_gene: TRBV20-1

CDR3aa: CASITMSGGAPYEQYF
v_gene: TRBV6-2/TRBV6-3

CDR3aa: CASSQTGTGYGYTF
v_gene: TRBV12-3/TRBV12-4

CDR3aa: CASSYSDTEAFF
v_gene: TRBV6-2/TRBV6-3

CDR3aa: CASSSQLLAASTDTQYF
v_gene: TRBV5-1

CDR3aa: CASSQEVGKETQYF
v_gene: TRBV4-3

CDR3aa: CASSLRGTSAYNEQFF
v_gene: TRBV27

CDR3aa: CASSRGLLRGDTQYF
v_gene: TRBV3-1

CDR3aa: CASSVEVAGETAYEQYF
v_gene: TRBV9

CDR3aa: CASRGTGGGYTF
v_gene: TRBV12-3/TRBV12-4

CDR3aa: CASSSMRTSGRNEQFF
v_gene: TRBV27

CDR3aa: CASSSIRGYNSPLHF
v_gene: TRBV11-2

CDR3aa: CASSQDNAAETRETQYF
v_gene: TRBV3-1

CDR3aa: CASSSGQGDEKLFF
v_gene: TRBV6-5

CDR3aa: CASSHAKGGGPQETQYF
v_gene: TRBV3-1

CDR3aa: CASSLVPDYGYTF
v_gene: TRBV27

CDR3aa: CATSWGTDTQYF
v_gene: TRBV15

CDR3aa: CASSQDHRRASPDTQYF
v_gene: TRBV4-3

CDR3aa: CASSYGRRFYEQYF
v_gene: TRBV11-2

CDR3aa: CASSQKGRTGELFF
v_gene: TRBV14

CDR3aa: CATSDLPGSGYTF
v_gene: TRBV24-1

CDR3aa: CASRVGLGGTSPHNEQFF
v_gene: TRBV2

CDR3aa: CASRQGDYEQYF
v_gene: TRBV27

CDR3aa: CAINRETQYF
v_gene: TRBV10-3

CDR3aa: CASSPLDRGFGLAGLNTGELFF
v_gene: TRBV4-3

CDR3aa: CASSYSRGRSLTDTEAFF
v_gene: TRBV6-5